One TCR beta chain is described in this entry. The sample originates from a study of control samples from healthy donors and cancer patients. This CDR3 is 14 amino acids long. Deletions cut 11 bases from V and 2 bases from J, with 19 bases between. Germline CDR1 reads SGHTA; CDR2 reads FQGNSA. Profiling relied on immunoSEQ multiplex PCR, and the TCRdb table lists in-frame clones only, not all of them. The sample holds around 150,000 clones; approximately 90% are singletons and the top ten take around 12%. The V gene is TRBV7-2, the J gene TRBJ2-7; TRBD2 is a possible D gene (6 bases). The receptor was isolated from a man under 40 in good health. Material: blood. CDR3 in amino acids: CAVSSLWGAYEQYF. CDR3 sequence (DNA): TGTGCCGTCTCATCCCTATGGGGGGCCTACGAGCAGTACTTC.